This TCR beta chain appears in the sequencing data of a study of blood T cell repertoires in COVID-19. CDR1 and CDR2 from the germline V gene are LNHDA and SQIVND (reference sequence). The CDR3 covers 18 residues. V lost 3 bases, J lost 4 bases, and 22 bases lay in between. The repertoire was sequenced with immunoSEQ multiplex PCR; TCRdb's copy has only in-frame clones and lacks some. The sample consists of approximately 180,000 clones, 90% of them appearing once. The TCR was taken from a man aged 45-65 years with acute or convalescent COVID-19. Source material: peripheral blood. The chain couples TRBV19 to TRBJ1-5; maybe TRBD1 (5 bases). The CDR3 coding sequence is TGTGCCAGTAGTATGTGGGGGGTTTCAGTGTCCAAAAATCAGCCCCAGCATTTT. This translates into CASSMWGVSVSKNQPQHF.